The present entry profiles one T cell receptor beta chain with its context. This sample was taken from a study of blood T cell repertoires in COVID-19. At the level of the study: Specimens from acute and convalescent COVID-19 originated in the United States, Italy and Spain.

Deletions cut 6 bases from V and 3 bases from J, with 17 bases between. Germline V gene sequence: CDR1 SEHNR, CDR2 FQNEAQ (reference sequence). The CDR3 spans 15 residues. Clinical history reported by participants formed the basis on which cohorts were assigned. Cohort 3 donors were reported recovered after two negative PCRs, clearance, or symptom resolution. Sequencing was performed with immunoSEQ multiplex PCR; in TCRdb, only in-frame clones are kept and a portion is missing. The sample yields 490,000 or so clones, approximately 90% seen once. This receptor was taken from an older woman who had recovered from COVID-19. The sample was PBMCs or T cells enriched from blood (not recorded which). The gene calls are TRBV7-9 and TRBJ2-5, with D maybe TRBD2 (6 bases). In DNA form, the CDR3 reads TGTGCCAGCAGTGAGGAGGGTGGTGGGGAAGAGACCCAGTACTTC. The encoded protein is CASSEEGGGEETQYF.